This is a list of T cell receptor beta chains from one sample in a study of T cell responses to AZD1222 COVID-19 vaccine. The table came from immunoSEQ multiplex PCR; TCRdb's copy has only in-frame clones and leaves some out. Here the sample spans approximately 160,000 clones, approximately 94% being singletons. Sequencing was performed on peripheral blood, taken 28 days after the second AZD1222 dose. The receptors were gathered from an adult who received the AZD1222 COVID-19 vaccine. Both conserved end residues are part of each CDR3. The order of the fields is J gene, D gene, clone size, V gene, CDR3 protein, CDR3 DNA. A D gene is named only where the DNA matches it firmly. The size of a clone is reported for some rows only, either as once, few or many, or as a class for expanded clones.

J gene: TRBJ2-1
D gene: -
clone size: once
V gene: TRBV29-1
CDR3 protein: CSVEEGGPTYNEQFF
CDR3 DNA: TGCAGCGTTGAAGAGGGTGGCCCCACCTACAATGAGCAGTTCTTC

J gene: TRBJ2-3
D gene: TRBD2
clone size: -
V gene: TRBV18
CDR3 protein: CASSSPLAGQSTDTQYF
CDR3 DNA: TGTGCCAGCTCATCACCTCTAGCGGGCCAAAGCACAGATACGCAGTATTTT

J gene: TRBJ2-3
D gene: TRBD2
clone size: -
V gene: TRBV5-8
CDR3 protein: CASSLGPLAGGPPGKQYF
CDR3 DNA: TGTGCCAGCAGCTTGGGACCGCTAGCGGGAGGGCCCCCCGGGAAGCAGTATTTT

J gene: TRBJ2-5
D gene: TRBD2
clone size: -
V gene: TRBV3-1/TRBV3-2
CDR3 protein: CASSPTAQREGTQYF
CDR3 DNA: TGTGCCAGCAGCCCAACAGCTCAGCGGGAGGGGACCCAGTACTTC

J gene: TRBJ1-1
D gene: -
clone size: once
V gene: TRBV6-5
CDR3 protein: CASRDSLRTEAFF
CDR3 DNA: TGTGCCAGCAGAGACTCCCTCCGGACTGAAGCTTTCTTT

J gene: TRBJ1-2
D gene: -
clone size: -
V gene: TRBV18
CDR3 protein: CASSPGQGSLYGYTF
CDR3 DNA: TGTGCCAGCTCACCGGGACAAGGGAGTCTCTATGGCTACACCTTC

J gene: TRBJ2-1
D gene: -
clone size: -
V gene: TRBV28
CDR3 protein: CASSLRLNNEQFF
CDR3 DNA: TGTGCCAGCAGTTTACGGCTAAACAATGAGCAGTTCTTC

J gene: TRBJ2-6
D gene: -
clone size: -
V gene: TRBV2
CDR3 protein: CASSEGRGSGANVLTF
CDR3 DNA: TGTGCCAGCAGTGAAGGCCGGGGCTCTGGGGCCAACGTCCTGACTTTC

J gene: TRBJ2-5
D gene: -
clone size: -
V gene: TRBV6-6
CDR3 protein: CATRFQETQYF
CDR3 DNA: TGTGCCACCCGCTTCCAAGAGACCCAGTACTTC

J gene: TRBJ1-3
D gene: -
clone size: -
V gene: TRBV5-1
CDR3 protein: CASSSSQGLRGNTIYF
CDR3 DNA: TGCGCCAGCAGTTCCTCACAGGGTCTAAGGGGAAACACCATATATTTT

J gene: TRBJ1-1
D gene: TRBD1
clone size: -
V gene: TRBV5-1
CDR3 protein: CASTGQGASGTEAFF
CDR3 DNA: TGCGCCAGCACCGGACAGGGTGCAAGTGGCACTGAAGCTTTCTTT

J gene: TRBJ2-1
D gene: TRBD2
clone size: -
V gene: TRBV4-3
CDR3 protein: CASSPSGVSYNEQFF
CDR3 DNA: TGCGCCAGCAGCCCGAGCGGGGTCTCCTACAATGAGCAGTTCTTC

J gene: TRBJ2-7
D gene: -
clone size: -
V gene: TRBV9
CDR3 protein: CASSVGSPSYEQYF
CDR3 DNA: TGTGCCAGCAGCGTAGGGAGCCCGTCCTACGAGCAGTACTTC

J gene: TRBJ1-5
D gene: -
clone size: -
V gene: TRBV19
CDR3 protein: CASSIGGNNQPQHF
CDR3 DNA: TGTGCCAGTAGTATAGGAGGGAACAATCAGCCCCAGCATTTT

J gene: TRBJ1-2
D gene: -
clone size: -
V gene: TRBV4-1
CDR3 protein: CASSQDLRAGAYGYTF
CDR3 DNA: TGCGCCAGCAGCCAAGATCTCAGGGCAGGGGCTTATGGCTACACCTTC

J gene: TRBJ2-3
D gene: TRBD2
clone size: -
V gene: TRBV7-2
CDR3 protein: CASSSPGGTQYF
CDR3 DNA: TGTGCCAGCAGCTCCCCGGGGGGGACGCAGTATTTT

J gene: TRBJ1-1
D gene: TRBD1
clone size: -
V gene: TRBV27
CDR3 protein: CASSWTGRNTEAFF
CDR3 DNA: TGTGCCAGCAGCTGGACAGGAAGAAACACTGAAGCTTTCTTT

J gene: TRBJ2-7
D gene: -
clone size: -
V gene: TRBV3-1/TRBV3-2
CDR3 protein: CASSQERSVALEQYF
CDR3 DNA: TGTGCCAGCAGCCAAGAAAGATCGGTAGCCCTCGAGCAGTACTTC

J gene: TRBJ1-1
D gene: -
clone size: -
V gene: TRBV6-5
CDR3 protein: CASSYSGTHTEAFF
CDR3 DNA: TGTGCCAGCAGTTACTCCGGGACTCACACTGAAGCTTTCTTT

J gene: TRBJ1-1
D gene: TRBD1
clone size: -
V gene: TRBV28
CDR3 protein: CASSLDRAGNTEAFF
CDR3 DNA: TGTGCCAGCAGTCTCGACAGGGCCGGGAACACTGAAGCTTTCTTT

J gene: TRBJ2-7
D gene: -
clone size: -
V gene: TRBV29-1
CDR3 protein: CSVEDAIYEQYF
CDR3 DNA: TGCAGCGTTGAAGACGCCATATACGAGCAGTACTTC

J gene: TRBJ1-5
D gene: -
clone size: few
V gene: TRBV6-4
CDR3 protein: CASSEREGLPQHF
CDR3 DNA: TGTGCCAGCAGTGAGAGGGAGGGTCTTCCCCAGCATTTT

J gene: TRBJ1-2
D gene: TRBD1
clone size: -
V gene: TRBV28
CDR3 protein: CASSLPHRGIINYGYTF
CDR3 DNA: TGTGCCAGCAGTTTACCCCACAGGGGTATAATCAACTATGGCTACACCTTC

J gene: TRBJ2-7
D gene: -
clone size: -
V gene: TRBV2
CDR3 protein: CASSLWGEVGYF
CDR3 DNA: TGTGCCAGCAGCCTCTGGGGGGAGGTAGGGTACTTC

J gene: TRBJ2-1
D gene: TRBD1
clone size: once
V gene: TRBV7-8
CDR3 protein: CASSLAGTGGPNQQFF
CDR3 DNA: TGTGCCAGCAGCTTAGCCGGGACAGGGGGACCTAATCAGCAGTTCTTC

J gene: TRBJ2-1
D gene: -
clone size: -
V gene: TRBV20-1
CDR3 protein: CRPDYPLGKFF
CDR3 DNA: TGCAGACCGGACTACCCACTGGGAAAGTTCTTC

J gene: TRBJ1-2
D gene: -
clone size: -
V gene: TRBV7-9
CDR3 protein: CASSSGGDYGYTF
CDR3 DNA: TGTGCCAGCAGCTCAGGTGGGGACTATGGCTACACCTTC

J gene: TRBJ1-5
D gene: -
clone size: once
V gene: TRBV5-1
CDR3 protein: CASSLVYGGRVLNQPQHF
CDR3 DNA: TGCGCCAGCAGCTTGGTGTATGGGGGCCGGGTTCTCAATCAGCCCCAGCATTTT

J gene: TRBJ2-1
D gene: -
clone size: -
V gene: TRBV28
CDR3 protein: CASSLSVISYNEQFF
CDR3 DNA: TGTGCCAGCAGTCTCTCAGTGATCTCCTACAATGAGCAGTTCTTC

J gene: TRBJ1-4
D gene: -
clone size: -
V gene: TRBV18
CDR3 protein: CASSPPSRENEKLFF
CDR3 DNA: TGTGCCAGCTCACCACCGAGCAGAGAGAATGAAAAACTGTTTTTT

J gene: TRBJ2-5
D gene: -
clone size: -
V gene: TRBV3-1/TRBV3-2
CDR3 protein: CASSPGGREETQYF
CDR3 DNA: TGTGCCAGCAGCCCCGGGGGCAGGGAAGAGACCCAGTACTTC

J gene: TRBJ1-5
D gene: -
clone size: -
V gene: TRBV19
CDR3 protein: CASSITRGLGQPQHF
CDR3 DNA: TGTGCCAGTAGTATAACGCGGGGGCTGGGGCAGCCCCAGCATTTT

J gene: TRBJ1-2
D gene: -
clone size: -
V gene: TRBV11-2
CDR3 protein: CASSFDPWGRDDYGYTF
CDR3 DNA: TGTGCCAGCAGCTTCGACCCTTGGGGCAGGGACGACTATGGCTACACCTTC

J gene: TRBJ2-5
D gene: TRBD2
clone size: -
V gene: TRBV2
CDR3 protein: CASFTPTSGSKTQYF
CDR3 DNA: TGTGCCAGCTTCACCCCGACTAGCGGTTCGAAGACCCAGTACTTC

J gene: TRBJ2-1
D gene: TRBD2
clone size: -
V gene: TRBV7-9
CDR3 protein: CASSPPGLAGDNEQFF
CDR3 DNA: TGTGCCAGCAGCCCCCCAGGACTAGCGGGGGACAATGAGCAGTTCTTC

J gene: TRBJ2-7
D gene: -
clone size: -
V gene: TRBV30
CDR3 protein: CAWSVVSLPYEQYF
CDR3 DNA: TGTGCCTGGAGTGTAGTCAGTCTCCCCTACGAGCAGTACTTC

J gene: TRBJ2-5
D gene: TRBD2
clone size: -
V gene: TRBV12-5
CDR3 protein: CASGLVRSGGTQETQYF
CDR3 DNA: TGTGCTAGTGGTTTGGTACGATCGGGAGGGACCCAAGAGACCCAGTACTTC

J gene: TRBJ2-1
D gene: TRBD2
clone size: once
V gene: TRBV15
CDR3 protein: CATSSLTSGGNEQFF
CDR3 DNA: TGTGCCACCAGCAGCCTTACTAGCGGGGGGAATGAGCAGTTCTTC

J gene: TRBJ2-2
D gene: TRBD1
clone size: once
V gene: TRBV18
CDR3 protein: CASSNGQDPSGELFF
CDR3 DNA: TGTGCCAGCTCAAACGGACAGGATCCATCCGGGGAGCTGTTTTTT

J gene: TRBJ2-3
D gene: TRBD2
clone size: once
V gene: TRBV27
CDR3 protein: CASTPGGTPKDTQYF
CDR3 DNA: TGTGCCAGCACCCCGGGAGGGACACCCAAGGATACGCAGTATTTT

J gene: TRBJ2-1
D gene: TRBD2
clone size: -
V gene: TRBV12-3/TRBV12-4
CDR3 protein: CASEGLADNEQFF
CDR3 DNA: TGTGCCAGCGAGGGACTAGCGGACAATGAGCAGTTCTTC

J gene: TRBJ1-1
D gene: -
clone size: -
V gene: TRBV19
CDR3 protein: CALKVNTEAFF
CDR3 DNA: TGTGCCCTAAAGGTGAACACTGAAGCTTTCTTT

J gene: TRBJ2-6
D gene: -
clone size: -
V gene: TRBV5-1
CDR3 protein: CASSSWEAGANVLTF
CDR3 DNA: TGCGCCAGCAGCTCCTGGGAAGCTGGGGCCAACGTCCTGACTTTC

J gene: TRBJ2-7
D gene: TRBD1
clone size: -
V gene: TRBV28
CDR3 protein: CASSFQTGGDHEQYF
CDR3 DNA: TGTGCCAGCAGTTTCCAGACAGGGGGGGACCACGAGCAGTACTTC

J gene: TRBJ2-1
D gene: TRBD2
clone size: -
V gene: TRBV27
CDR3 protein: CASSFTSGRNRGEQFF
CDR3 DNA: TGTGCCAGCAGTTTTACTAGCGGGAGAAATAGAGGTGAGCAGTTCTTC

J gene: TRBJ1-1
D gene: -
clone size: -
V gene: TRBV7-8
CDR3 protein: CASSPFYRVAEAFF
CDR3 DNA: TGTGCCAGCAGCCCTTTCTACAGGGTCGCTGAAGCTTTCTTT

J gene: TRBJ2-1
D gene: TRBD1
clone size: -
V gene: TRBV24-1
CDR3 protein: CATSDSSPRTGDFYNEQFF
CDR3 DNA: TGTGCCACCAGTGATTCCTCTCCCAGGACAGGGGATTTCTACAATGAGCAGTTCTTC

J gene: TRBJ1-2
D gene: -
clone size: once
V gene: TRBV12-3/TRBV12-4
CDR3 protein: CASSPRAVYGYTF
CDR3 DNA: TGTGCCAGCAGTCCCAGAGCGGTCTATGGCTACACCTTC

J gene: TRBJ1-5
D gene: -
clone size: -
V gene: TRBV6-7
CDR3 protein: CASRTPFSCQPQHF
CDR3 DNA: TGTGCCAGCAGAACCCCCTTCTCGTGTCAGCCCCAGCATTTT

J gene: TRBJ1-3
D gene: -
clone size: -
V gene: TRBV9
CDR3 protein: CASSVQDHSGNTIYF
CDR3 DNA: TGTGCCAGCAGCGTACAGGACCACTCTGGAAACACCATATATTTT

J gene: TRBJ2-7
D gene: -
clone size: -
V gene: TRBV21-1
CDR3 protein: CASGPPRLAGGVSYEQYF
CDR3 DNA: TGTGCCAGCGGCCCCCCACGACTAGCGGGAGGAGTATCCTACGAGCAGTACTTC

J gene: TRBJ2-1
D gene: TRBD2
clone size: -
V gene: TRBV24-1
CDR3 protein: CATSRAGAFDEQFF
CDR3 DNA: TGTGCCACCAGTCGAGCGGGAGCCTTCGATGAGCAGTTCTTC

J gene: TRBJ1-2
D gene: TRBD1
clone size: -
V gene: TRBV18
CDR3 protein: CASSPRTGFSYTF
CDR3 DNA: TGTGCCAGCTCACCGAGGACAGGGTTTAGCTACACCTTC

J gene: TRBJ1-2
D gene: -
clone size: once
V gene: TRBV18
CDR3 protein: CASSPRATDGYTF
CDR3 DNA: TGTGCCAGCTCACCCCGAGCGACAGATGGCTACACCTTC

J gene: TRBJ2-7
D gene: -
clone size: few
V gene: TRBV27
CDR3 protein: CASSSSTSYEQYF
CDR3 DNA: TGTGCCAGCAGTTCATCAACCTCCTACGAGCAGTACTTC

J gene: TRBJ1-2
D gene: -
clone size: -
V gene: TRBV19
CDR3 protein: CASSTGRANYGYTF
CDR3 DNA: TGTGCCAGTAGCACAGGGAGAGCTAACTATGGCTACACCTTC

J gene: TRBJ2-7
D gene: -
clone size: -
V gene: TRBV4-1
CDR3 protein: CASSRTTDSYEQYF
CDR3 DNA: TGCGCCAGCAGCCGGACTACCGATTCCTACGAGCAGTACTTC

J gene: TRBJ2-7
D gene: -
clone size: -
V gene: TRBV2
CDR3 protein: CASSEWWSDYEQYF
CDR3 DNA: TGTGCCAGCAGTGAATGGTGGTCGGACTACGAGCAGTACTTC

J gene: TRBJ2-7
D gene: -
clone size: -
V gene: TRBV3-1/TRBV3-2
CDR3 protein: CASSLLQDGYEQYF
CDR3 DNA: TGTGCCAGCAGCCTCCTTCAGGACGGCTACGAGCAGTACTTC